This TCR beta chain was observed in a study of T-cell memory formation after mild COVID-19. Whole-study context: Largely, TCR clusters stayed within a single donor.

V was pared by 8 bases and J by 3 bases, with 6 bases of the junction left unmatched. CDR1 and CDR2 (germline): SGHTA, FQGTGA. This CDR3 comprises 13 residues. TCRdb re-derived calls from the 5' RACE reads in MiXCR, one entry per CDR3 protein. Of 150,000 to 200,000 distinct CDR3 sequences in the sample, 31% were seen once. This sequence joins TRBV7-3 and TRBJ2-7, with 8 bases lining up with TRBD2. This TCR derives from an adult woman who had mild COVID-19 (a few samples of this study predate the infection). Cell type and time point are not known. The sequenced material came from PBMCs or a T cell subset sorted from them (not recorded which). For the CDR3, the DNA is TGTGCCAGCGGGGGGAGCGGGAGCTACGAGCAGTACTTC. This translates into CASGGSGSYEQYF.